This TCR beta chain originates from a study of blood T cell repertoires in COVID-19. This clone came up once. The repertoire was sequenced with immunoSEQ multiplex PCR; TCRdb's copy has only in-frame clones and lacks some. The sample lists more than 110,000 clones, around 80% occurring once. This CDR3 region has 13 residues. The V segment lost 4 bases and the J segment 1 base; nucleotides outside the gene matches: 1. Per germline, CDR1 SNHLY and CDR2 FYNNEI. The receptor comes from a woman over 75 with active or convalescent COVID-19. The chain uses TRBV2 and TRBJ2-7; TRBD1 matches at 7 bases. Sequencing used peripheral blood. The CDR3 sequence: CASSATGSYEQYF. The CDR3, as DNA: TGTGCCAGCAGTGCGACAGGGTCCTACGAGCAGTACTTC.